The TCR beta chain described here comes from a study of human T cells and chemical hapten exposure. As for time point: patch test 1, 2 weeks after DPC sensitization. Treatment in this sample: therapeutic diphenylcyclopropenone sensitization with weekly scalp DPC. Within the library, unique molecular identifiers were attached to each individual cDNA molecule. TCRdb analysed the RACE reads with MiXCR anew, one entry per CDR3 protein. This sample has some 400,000 distinct CDR3 sequences, with roughly 5% found just once. The CDR3 runs to 16 residues. The V gene end was trimmed by 4 bases and the J gene end by 4 bases; junction bases not matched to a gene: 3. The V gene's germline CDR1 is LGHDT and CDR2 YNNKEL (reference sequence).

The sequence derives from a woman between 45 and 65 years old with alopecia areata. Some clones in this sample may be carry-over from other donors' samples. The chain carries TRBV3-1 and TRBJ2-3; 15 bases are a match to TRBD2. The source was whole blood, collected in connection with sensitization to the hapten diphenylcyclopropenone (DPC). CDR3 DNA: TGTGCCAGCAGCCGGACTAGCGGGGGGGCCCCAGATACGCAGTATTTT. It yields the protein CASSRTSGGAPDTQYF.